This paragraph covers one T cell receptor (beta chain) sequence. This entry is derived from a study of blood T cell repertoires in COVID-19. Across the whole study: In each case, the material was cDNA or gDNA derived from T cells, B-cell-depleted T cells, or PBMCs.

Clones were sequenced by immunoSEQ multiplex PCR, and TCRdb holds only the in-frame ones, with some missing. This repertoire shows approximately 67,000 clones, approximately 86% found once; its top ten account for 6.6%. Germline V gene lookup returns CDR1 SGHDT and CDR2 YYEEEE. This CDR3 comprises 15 residues. Trimming shortened V by 0 bases and J by 8 bases, and 15 bases separated the two germline ends. The chain is built from TRBV5-6 and TRBJ2-1; perhaps TRBD1 as D (5 bases). What was sequenced was peripheral blood. The source is a man in his fifties or sixties with acute or convalescent COVID-19. The CDR3 DNA reads as TGTGCCAGCAGCTTGGTAGGGGTAGGTTTAGATGAGCAGTTCTTC. Translation gives CASSLVGVGLDEQFF.